Below are 30 T cell receptor beta chains sequenced from a single sample in a study of T cell responses to AZD1222 COVID-19 vaccine. Clones were read by immunoSEQ multiplex PCR, and TCRdb kept only the in-frame ones, dropping some. The sample consists of some 150,000 clones, more than 90% of them appearing once. The sequenced sample was peripheral blood, obtained on day 0 of AZD1222 vaccination. Receptor source: an adult in good health.

This clone was picked up one time. V is TRBV9 and J is TRBJ2-1, with 9 bases matching TRBD2. V shed 3 bases and J 4 bases; nucleotides not matched to a gene: 5. Germline V gene data show CDR1 as SGDLS and CDR2 as YYNGEE. CDR3 length equals 15 residues. The CDR3 DNA sequence: TGTGCCAGCAGCGAGACTAGCGGACCATACAATGAGCAGTTCTTC. This encodes CASSETSGPYNEQFF. Together with reference TRBV9 and TRBJ2-1, the CDR3 gives the full variable domain: DSGVTQTPKHLITATGQRVTLRCSPRSGDLSVYWYQQSLDQGLQFLIQYYNGEERAKGNILERFSAQQFPDLHSELNLSSLELGDSALYFCASSETSGPYNEQFFGPGTRLTVL.

The gene calls are TRBV4-1 and TRBJ2-1, with D tentatively TRBD1 (6 bases). Between the trimmed V and J ends, which lost 0 bases and 1 base, there was a span of 10 bases. The CDR3 has 16 residues. The V gene's germline CDR1 is MGHRA and CDR2 YSYEKL. The CDR3 DNA follows: TGCGCCAGCAGCCAAGATTGGGGGCCTTCCTACAATGAGCAGTTCTTC. Its protein product is CASSQDWGPSYNEQFF.

The chain recombines TRBV5-1 with TRBJ1-5; a possible D gene is TRBD1 (5 bases). Trimming took off 4 bases at V and 6 bases at J, with 11 bases between the two ends. CDR1 and CDR2 (germline): SGHRS, YFSETQ. The CDR3 consists of 13 residues. This CDR3 reads CASSQEGSQPQHF. CDR3 coding DNA: TGCGCCAGCAGCCAAGAGGGGAGTCAGCCCCAGCATTTT.

To note about this clone: Sequence at one end of the junction differs from germline and may be a read error. The chain combines TRBV5-6 with TRBJ2-7; D perhaps matches TRBD2 (6 bases). This CDR3 is built from 12 residues. The V gene's germline CDR1 is SGHDT and CDR2 YYEEEE. The CDR3 DNA sequence: TGTGCCAGCAGCAGGAGGGACCTTTTAGTCGACTTC. This codes for CASSRRDLLVDF.

The chain combines TRBV30 with TRBJ2-5, with TRBD1 identical over 9 bases. The CDR3 consists of 14 residues. V dropped 3 bases and J dropped 6; count of bases not matched to a gene: 8. Germline V lookup: CDR1 GTSNPN, CDR2 SVGIG (reference sequence). The DNA for the CDR3 is TGTGCCTGGAGCAAAACAGGGGGCAGGAAGACCCAGTACTTC. It encodes CAWSKTGGRKTQYF.

This chain joins TRBV7-2 and TRBJ1-1; the match to TRBD1 covers 9 bases. V was pared by 1 base and J by 8 bases, with 2 bases of the junction left unmatched. Germline CDR1 reads SGHTA; CDR2 reads FQGNSA. The CDR3 loop spans 13 amino acids. The CDR3 bases are TGTGCCAGCAGCTTAGGGACAGGGGTAGAAGCTTTCTTT. Translation: CASSLGTGVEAFF.

This sequence joins TRBV4-1 and TRBJ2-1; D is ambiguous. The germline gives CDR1 MGHRA, CDR2 YSYEKL. The CDR3 sequence is 14 residues long. Trimming took 1 base from V and 6 from J, leaving 10 bases between them. The CDR3 reads CASSQADSRNEQFF. CDR3 DNA sequence: TGCGCCAGCAGCCAAGCTGACTCGCGCAATGAGCAGTTCTTC.

The rearrangement links TRBV28 to TRBJ1-5; D unresolved. Trimming took 1 base from V and 0 from J, leaving 10 bases between them. Germline V gene lookup returns CDR1 MDHEN and CDR2 SYDVKM. The CDR3 spans 16 residues. This CDR3 reads CASSLLDFNSNQPQHF. The CDR3 coding sequence is TGTGCCAGCAGTTTATTGGACTTTAATAGCAATCAGCCCCAGCATTTT.

The chain carries TRBV5-1 and TRBJ2-3; 8 bases line up with TRBD2. V lost 5 bases and J lost 5; bases outside the gene matches: 13. This CDR3 comprises 16 residues. Germline V lookup: CDR1 SGHRS, CDR2 YFSETQ. The CDR3 reads CASRLIAGSAGDTQYF. The CDR3, as DNA: TGCGCCAGCAGACTTATAGCGGGATCTGCGGGAGATACGCAGTATTTT.

The chain couples TRBV11-2 to TRBJ2-3; 9 nucleotides match TRBD1. In germline, CDR1 is SGHAT, CDR2 FQNNGV. With V trimmed by 3 bases and J by 4 bases, 2 bases remained unmatched. The CDR3 length is 14 residues. Here the CDR3 reads CASSLGQGPDTQYF. In DNA, the CDR3 is TGTGCCAGCAGCTTGGGACAGGGTCCAGATACGCAGTATTTT.

The chain recombines TRBV11-2 with TRBJ2-5; D is unclear. Germline assignment: CDR1 SGHAT and CDR2 FQNNGV. V shed 0 bases and J shed 3 bases, with 8 bases lying between them. CDR3 length: 14 amino acids. CDR3 coding DNA: TGTGCCAGCAGCTTAGAGTTTGGGGAAGAGACCCAGTACTTC. Encoded protein: CASSLEFGEETQYF.

V usage is TRBV3-1 (or the pseudogene TRBV3-2) and J usage is TRBJ2-7; a possible D gene is TRBD2 (5 bases). This CDR3 spans 17 amino acids. CDR1 LGHDT and CDR2 YNNKEL come from the germline V gene (reference sequence). Trimming took 4 bases from V and 0 from J, leaving 19 bases between them. The CDR3 protein is CASSPLPGGAPSYEQYF. CDR3 in DNA: TGTGCCAGCAGCCCCTTGCCTGGAGGCGCCCCCTCCTACGAGCAGTACTTC.

J is TRBJ1-2 and V is TRBV18; D perhaps matches TRBD1 (5 bases). The CDR3 length is 16 residues. Germline V gene data show CDR1 as KGHSH and CDR2 as LQKENI. V lost 3 bases and J 3 bases, leaving 17 bases between the germline ends. The CDR3 reads CASSPGWQGIDYGYTF. The CDR3 nucleotides are TGTGCCAGCTCACCTGGCTGGCAGGGAATAGACTATGGCTACACCTTC.

Details on this clone: Different DNA sequences within this sample yield the same CDR3. The V gene is TRBV3-1 (or the pseudogene TRBV3-2), the J gene TRBJ1-1; D unresolved. V gave up 3 bases and J gave up 0 bases, with 5 bases separating them. CDR1 and CDR2 from the germline V gene are LGHDT and YNNKEL (reference sequence). The CDR3 runs to 13 residues. CDR3 amino acids: CASSQGVNTEAFF. The CDR3 nucleotides are TGTGCCAGCAGCCAGGGAGTGAACACTGAAGCTTTCTTT.

The chain combines TRBV12-3 or TRBV12-4 with TRBJ1-5; possible D gene TRBD1, 5 bases. V lost 5 bases to trimming and J lost 6 bases, with 11 bases between them. This CDR3 contains 13 residues. The CDR3, as DNA: TGTGCCAGCAGTCCTAATAGGGGTCAGCCCCAGCATTTT. Its protein product is CASSPNRGQPQHF.

The genes are TRBV4-3 and TRBJ2-3; D is possibly TRBD2 (5 bases). Germline CDR1 reads LGHNA; CDR2 reads YSLEER. V shed 6 bases and J shed 5 bases, with 9 bases lying between them. The CDR3 is made up of 12 amino acids. The CDR3 spells CASSHRGDTQYF. The CDR3 nucleotides are TGCGCCAGCAGTCACCGGGGAGATACGCAGTATTTT.

This clone was counted a single time. The genes are TRBV5-4 and TRBJ2-3; D ambiguous. Germline loops: CDR1 SGHNT, CDR2 YYREEE (reference sequence). Trimming took off 0 bases at V and 0 bases at J, with 11 bases between the two ends. The CDR3 length is 16 residues. CDR3 protein: CASSLASLLSTDTQYF. For the CDR3, the DNA is TGTGCCAGCAGCTTGGCGTCTTTATTAAGCACAGATACGCAGTATTTT.

The chain recombines TRBV28 with TRBJ2-3; D is possibly TRBD2 (6 bases). The germline V gene encodes CDR1 MDHEN and CDR2 SYDVKM. The CDR3 spans 13 residues. With 7 bases removed from V and 4 bases from J, the gap between germline ends came to 12 bases. In DNA, the CDR3 is TGTGCCAGCACCCGGGGGAGGTCAGATACGCAGTATTTT. The encoded protein is CASTRGRSDTQYF.

The chain uses TRBV6-1 and TRBJ2-7; D gene uncertain. V was shortened by 3 bases and J by 2 bases, with 11 bases between the two germline ends. Per germline, CDR1 MNHNS and CDR2 SASEGT. The CDR3 is 14 residues long. The CDR3, as DNA: TGTGCCAGCAGTGACCAGAGGTTCCCCTACGAGCAGTACTTC. It yields the protein CASSDQRFPYEQYF.

This chain uses TRBV3-1 (or the pseudogene TRBV3-2) with TRBJ1-6; 8 nucleotides line up with TRBD1. CDR3 size: 11 residues. Germline-derived CDR1 and CDR2 are LGHDT and YNNKEL (reference sequence). Trimming removed 5 bases from V and 14 bases from J; junction bases left unmatched: 2. CDR3 region: CASSRQGSLHF. The CDR3 nucleotides read TGTGCCAGCAGCAGACAGGGGTCCCTCCACTTT.

The chain joins TRBV7-9 to TRBJ2-1, with TRBD1 matching over 8 bases. Germline CDR1 and CDR2: SEHNR and FQNEAQ (reference sequence). The CDR3 has 16 amino acids. V was clipped by 5 bases and J by 4 bases; unmatched bases: 10. This chain's CDR3 is CASSPQGATVYNEQFF. Written as DNA, the CDR3 is TGTGCCAGCAGCCCCCAGGGGGCCACCGTTTACAATGAGCAGTTCTTC.

The rearrangement links TRBV7-2 to TRBJ2-2; D not resolved. CDR1 SGHTA and CDR2 FQGNSA come from the germline V gene. This CDR3 is 13 amino acids long. Trimming left V 5 bases short and J 0 bases short, with 4 bases between. CDR3 bases: TGTGCCAGCAGCAAGTCGAACACCGGGGAGCTGTTTTTT. It codes for CASSKSNTGELFF.

The chain employs TRBV5-1 and TRBJ2-7; possibly TRBD2 for D (6 bases). Trimming stripped 4 bases from V and 7 bases from J, with 24 bases between. Germline CDR1 reads SGHRS; CDR2 reads YFSETQ. The CDR3 contains 16 residues. The CDR3 reads CASSPRTSPLGEEQYF. The DNA of the CDR3 is TGCGCCAGCAGCCCTCGAACTAGCCCGCTGGGTGAGGAGCAGTACTTC. Looking up the rest from reference TRBV5-1 and TRBJ2-7 gives the full variable domain: KAGVTQTPRYLIKTRGQQVTLSCSPISGHRSVSWYQQTPGQGLQFLFEYFSETQRNKGNFPGRFSGRQFSNSRSEMNVSTLELGDSALYLCASSPRTSPLGEEQYFGPGTRLTVT.

A few counts support this clone. The CDR3 DNA sequence: TGTGCTAGTGGTTTGGGGGACAGTAGCGAGCAGTACTTC. This gives the protein CASGLGDSSEQYF. This chain connects TRBV12-5 to TRBJ2-7; 7 bases align to TRBD1. The junction had 3 bases not matched to a gene; V was cut back by 1 base and J by 6 bases. The germline V gene encodes CDR1 LGHNT and CDR2 FRNRAP. The CDR3 has 13 amino acids.

The CDR3 here is CASSQDFPGDSYEQYF. DNA of the CDR3: TGCGCCAGCAGCCAAGATTTCCCAGGGGACTCCTACGAGCAGTACTTC. V and J are TRBV4-3 and TRBJ2-7; possible D gene TRBD1, 6 bases. The germline CDR1 and CDR2 sequences are LGHNA and YSLEER. V was shortened by 0 bases and J by 0 bases, with 12 bases between the two germline ends. This CDR3 comprises 16 residues.

This clone was recorded once. V and J are TRBV7-2 and TRBJ1-1; possible D gene TRBD1, 6 bases. V lost 1 base and J lost 3, with 15 bases in between. Per germline, CDR1 SGHTA and CDR2 FQGNSA. The CDR3 length is 16 residues. The CDR3 spells CASSLVPGASYTEAFF. CDR3 sequence (DNA): TGTGCCAGCAGCTTAGTCCCGGGGGCGTCGTACACTGAAGCTTTCTTT.

V gene TRBV7-6 combines with J gene TRBJ2-7; D might be TRBD2 (7 bases). V lost 3 bases, J lost 0 bases, and 15 bases lay in between. CDR3 length: 16 residues. Germline lookup yields CDR1 SGHVS and CDR2 FNYEAQ. The CDR3, as DNA: TGTGCCAGCAGCTTGGGGGGGGCATCAAGCTCCTACGAGCAGTACTTC. It translates to CASSLGGASSSYEQYF.

Only one count was recorded for this clone. V gene TRBV7-6 combines with J gene TRBJ1-2; D unresolved. Looked up from germline, CDR1 is SGHVS and CDR2 is FNYEAQ. Trimming left V 5 bases short and J 3 bases short, with 22 bases between. CDR3 length: 17 residues. As DNA, the CDR3 is TGTGCCAGCAGCCCATTTATCGGAAAGATGTTATACTATGGCTACACCTTC. This codes for CASSPFIGKMLYYGYTF.

V is TRBV5-4 and J is TRBJ1-5; D is uncertain. The CDR3 covers 13 residues. The germline V gene encodes CDR1 SGHNT and CDR2 YYREEE (reference sequence). Trimming cost V 4 bases and J 3 bases, with 8 bases left between them. CDR3 nucleotides: TGTGCCAGCAGCCCGGGCTACAATCAGCCCCAGCATTTT. Protein: CASSPGYNQPQHF. The variable domain in full, with the rest retrieved from reference TRBV5-4 and TRBJ1-5, is ETGVTQSPTHLIKTRGQQVTLRCSSQSGHNTVSWYQQALGQGPQFIFQYYREEENGRGNFPPRFSGLQFPNYSSELNVNALELDDSALYLCASSPGYNQPQHFGDGTRLSIL.

The chain has TRBV20-1 and TRBJ1-1; 12 positions match TRBD1. The CDR3 extends over 12 amino acids. CDR1 and CDR2 (germline): DFQATT, SNEGSKA (reference sequence). J was trimmed by 9 bases and V by 3 bases; bases with no gene match: 2. CDR3: CSASRDRGQAFF. The DNA of the CDR3 is TGCAGTGCTAGTCGGGACAGGGGGCAAGCTTTCTTT.